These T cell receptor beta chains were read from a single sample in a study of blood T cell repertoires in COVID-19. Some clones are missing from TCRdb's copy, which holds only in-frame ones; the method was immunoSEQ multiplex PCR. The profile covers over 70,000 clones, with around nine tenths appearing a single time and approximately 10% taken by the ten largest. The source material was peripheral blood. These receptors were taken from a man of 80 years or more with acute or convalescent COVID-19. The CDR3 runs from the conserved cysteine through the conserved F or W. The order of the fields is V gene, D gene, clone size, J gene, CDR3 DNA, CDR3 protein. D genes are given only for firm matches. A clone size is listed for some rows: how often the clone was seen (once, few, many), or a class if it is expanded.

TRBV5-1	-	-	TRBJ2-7	TGCGCCAGCAGCTTGGGTCCGGGGTCCTACGAGCAGTACTTC	CASSLGPGSYEQYF
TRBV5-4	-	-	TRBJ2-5	TGTGCCAGCAGCTCCGAGTGGAGGCAAGAGACCCAGTACTTC	CASSSEWRQETQYF
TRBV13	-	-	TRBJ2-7	TGTGCCAGCAGCCTCCAGCGGAGCTACGAGCAGTACTTC	CASSLQRSYEQYF
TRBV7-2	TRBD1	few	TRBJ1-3	TGTGCCAGCAGCTTAGGGGGACAGGGGATCTCTGGAAACACCATATATTTT	CASSLGGQGISGNTIYF
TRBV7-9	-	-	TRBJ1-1	TGTGCCAGCAGCTTAGTCCTAACCTTTAGCACTGAAGCTTTCTTT	CASSLVLTFSTEAFF
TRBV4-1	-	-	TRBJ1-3	TGCGCCAGCAGCCAAGGGGGGGGCCGACTCTCTGGAAACACCATATATTTT	CASSQGGGRLSGNTIYF
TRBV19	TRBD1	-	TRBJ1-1	TGTGCCAGTACCCCTCCGACAGGGAGGAACACTGAAGCTTTCTTT	CASTPPTGRNTEAFF
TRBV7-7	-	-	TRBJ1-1	TGTGCTAGCAGCTTGTCACTGACAGACACTGAAGCTTTCTTT	CASSLSLTDTEAFF
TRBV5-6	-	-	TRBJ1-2	TGTGCCAGCAGCTTGGGCCAGAACTATGGCTACACCTTC	CASSLGQNYGYTF
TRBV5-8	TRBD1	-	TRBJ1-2	TGTGCCAGCAGCTTTCCCGGGACAGGGGGCGGATTCTATGGCTACACCTTC	CASSFPGTGGGFYGYTF
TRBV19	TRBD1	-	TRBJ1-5	TGTGCCAGTAGTACGGGACAGTCTGTTAATCAGCCCCAGCATTTT	CASSTGQSVNQPQHF